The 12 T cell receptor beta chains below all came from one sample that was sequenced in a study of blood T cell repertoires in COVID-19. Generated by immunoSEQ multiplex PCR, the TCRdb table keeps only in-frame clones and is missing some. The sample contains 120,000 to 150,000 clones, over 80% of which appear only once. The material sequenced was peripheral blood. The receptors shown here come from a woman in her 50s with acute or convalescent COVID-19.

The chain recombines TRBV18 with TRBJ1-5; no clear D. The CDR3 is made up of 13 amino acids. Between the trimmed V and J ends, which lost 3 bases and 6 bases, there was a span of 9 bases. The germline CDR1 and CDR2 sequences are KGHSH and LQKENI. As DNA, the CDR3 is TGTGCCAGCTCACCCGGGGAGTCTCAGCCCCAGCATTTT. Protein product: CASSPGESQPQHF.

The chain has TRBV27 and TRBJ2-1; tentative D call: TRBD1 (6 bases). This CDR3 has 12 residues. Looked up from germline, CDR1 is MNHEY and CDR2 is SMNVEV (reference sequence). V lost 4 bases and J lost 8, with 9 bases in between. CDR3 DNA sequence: TGTGCCAGCAGTTGGGGGCACGATGAGCAGTTCTTC. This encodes CASSWGHDEQFF.

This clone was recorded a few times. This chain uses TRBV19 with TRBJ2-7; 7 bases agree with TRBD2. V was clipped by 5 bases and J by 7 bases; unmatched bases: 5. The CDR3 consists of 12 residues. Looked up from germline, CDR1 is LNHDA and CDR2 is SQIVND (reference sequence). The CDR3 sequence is CASSSGGEEQYF. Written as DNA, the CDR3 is TGTGCCAGTAGTTCGGGGGGAGAAGAGCAGTACTTC.

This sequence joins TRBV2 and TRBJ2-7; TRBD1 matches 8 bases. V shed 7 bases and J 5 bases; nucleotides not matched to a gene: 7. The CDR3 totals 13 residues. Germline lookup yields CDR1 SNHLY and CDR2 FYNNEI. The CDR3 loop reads CASTLDRGNEQYF. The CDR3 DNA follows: TGTGCCAGCACCCTAGACAGGGGAAACGAGCAGTACTTC.

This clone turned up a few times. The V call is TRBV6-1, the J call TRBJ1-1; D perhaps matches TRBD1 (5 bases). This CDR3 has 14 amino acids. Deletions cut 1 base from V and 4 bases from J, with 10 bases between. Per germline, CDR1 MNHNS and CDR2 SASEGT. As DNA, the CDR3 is TGTGCCAGCAGTGAAGAGGTACAGGTCACTGAAGCTTTCTTT. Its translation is CASSEEVQVTEAFF.

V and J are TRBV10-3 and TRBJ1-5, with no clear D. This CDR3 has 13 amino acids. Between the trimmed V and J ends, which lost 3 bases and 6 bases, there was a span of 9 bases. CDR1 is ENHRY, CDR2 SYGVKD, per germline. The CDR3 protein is CAISEREGQPQHF. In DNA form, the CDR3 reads TGTGCCATCAGTGAAAGGGAGGGTCAGCCCCAGCATTTT.

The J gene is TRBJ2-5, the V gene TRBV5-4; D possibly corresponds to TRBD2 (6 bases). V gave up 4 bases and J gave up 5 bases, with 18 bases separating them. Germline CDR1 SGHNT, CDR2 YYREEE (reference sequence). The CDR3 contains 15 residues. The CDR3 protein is CASSGGTGVRETQYF. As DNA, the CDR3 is TGTGCCAGCAGCGGGGGGACGGGAGTCAGGGAGACCCAGTACTTC.

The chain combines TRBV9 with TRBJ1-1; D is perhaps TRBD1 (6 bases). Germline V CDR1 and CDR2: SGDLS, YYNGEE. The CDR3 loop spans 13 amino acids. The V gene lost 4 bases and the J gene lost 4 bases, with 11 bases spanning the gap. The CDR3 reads CASSPKGGTEAFF. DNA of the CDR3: TGTGCCAGCAGCCCCAAAGGGGGCACTGAAGCTTTCTTT.

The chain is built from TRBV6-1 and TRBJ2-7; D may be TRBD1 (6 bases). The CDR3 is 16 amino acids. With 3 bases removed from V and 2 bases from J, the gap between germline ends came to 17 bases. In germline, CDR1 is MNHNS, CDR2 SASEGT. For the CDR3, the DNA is TGTGCCAGCAGTGAGATTGACACAGGGAGAGCCTACGAGCAGTACTTC. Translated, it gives CASSEIDTGRAYEQYF.

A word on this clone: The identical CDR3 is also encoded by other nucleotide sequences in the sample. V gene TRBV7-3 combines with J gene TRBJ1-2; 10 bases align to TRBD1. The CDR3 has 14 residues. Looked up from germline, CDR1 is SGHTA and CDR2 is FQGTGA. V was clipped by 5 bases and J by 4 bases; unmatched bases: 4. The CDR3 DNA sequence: TGTGCCAGCAGCCCGGGACAGGGGCTCTATGGCTACACCTTC. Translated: CASSPGQGLYGYTF.

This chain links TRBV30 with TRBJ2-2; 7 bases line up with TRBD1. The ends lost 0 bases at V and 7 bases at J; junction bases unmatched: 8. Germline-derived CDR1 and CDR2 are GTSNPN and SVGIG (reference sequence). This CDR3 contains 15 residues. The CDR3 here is CAWSVSAGGIGELFF. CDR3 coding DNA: TGTGCCTGGAGTGTATCGGCAGGGGGTATCGGGGAGCTGTTTTTT.

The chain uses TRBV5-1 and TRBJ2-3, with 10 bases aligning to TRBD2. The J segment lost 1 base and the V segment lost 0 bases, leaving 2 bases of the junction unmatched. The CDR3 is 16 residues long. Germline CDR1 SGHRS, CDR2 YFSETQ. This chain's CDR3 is CASSLEGTSGTDTQYF. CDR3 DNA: TGCGCCAGCAGCTTGGAGGGGACTAGCGGCACAGATACGCAGTATTTT.